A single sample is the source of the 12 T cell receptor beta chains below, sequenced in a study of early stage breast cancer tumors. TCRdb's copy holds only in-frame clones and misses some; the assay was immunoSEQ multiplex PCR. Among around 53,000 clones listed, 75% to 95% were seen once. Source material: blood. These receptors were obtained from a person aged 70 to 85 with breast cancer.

CDR3 bases: TGTGCCAGCAGCTTAGCCAATGTACCGGACAGTCTCACTGGAAACACCATATATTTT. Its protein is CASSLANVPDSLTGNTIYF. The chain carries TRBV7-9 and TRBJ1-3; tentatively, D is TRBD1 (6 bases). V lost 0 bases to trimming and J lost 2 bases, with 20 bases between them. Germline V gene lookup returns CDR1 SEHNR and CDR2 FQNEAQ (reference sequence). The CDR3 has 19 residues.

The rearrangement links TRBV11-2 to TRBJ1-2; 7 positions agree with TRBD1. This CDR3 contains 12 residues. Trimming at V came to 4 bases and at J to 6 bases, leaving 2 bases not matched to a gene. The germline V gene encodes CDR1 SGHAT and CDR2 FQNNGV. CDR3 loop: CASSYDRDGYTF. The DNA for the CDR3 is TGTGCCAGCAGCTACGACAGGGATGGCTACACCTTC.

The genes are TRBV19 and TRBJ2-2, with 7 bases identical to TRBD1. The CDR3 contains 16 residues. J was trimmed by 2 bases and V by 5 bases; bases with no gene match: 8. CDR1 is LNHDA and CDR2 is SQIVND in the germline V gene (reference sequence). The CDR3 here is CASSQLGQRNTGELFF. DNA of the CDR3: TGTGCCAGTAGTCAATTGGGACAGAGAAACACCGGGGAGCTGTTTTTT.

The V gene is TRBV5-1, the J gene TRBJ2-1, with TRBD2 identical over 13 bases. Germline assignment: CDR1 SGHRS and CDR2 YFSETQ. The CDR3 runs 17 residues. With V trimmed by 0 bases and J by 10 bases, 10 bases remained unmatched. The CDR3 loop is CASSLVTSGGFSVEQFF. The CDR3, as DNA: TGCGCCAGCAGCTTGGTGACTAGCGGGGGGTTCTCGGTAGAGCAGTTCTTC.

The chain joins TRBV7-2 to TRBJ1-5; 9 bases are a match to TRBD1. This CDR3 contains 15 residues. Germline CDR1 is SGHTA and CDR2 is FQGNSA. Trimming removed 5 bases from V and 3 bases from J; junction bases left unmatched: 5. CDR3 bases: TGTGCCAGCAGCCCGACAGGGGGTACCAATCAGCCCCAGCATTTT. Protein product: CASSPTGGTNQPQHF.

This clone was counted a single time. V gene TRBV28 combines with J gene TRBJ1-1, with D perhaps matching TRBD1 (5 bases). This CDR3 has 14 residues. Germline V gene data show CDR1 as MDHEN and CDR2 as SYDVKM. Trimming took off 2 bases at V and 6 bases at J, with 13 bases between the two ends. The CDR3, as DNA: TGTGCCAGCAGTTTACTGACAGAATCATCTGAAGCTTTCTTT. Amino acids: CASSLLTESSEAFF.

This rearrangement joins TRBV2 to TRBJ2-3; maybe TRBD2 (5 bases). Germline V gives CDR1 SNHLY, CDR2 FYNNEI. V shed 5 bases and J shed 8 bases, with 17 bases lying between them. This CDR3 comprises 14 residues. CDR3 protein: CASSQALAEGTQYF. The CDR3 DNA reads TGTGCCAGCAGTCAGGCGCTAGCCGAGGGTACGCAGTATTTT.

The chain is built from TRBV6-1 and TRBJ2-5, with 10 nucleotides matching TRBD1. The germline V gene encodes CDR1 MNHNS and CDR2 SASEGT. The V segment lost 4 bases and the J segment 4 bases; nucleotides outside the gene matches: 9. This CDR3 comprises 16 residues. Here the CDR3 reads CASSGDRGALSETQYF. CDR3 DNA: TGTGCCAGCAGTGGGGACAGGGGCGCCCTCTCAGAGACCCAGTACTTC.

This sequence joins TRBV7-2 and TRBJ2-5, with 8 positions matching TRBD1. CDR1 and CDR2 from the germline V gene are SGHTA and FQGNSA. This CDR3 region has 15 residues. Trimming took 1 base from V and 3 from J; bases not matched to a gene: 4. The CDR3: CASSLGRTGKETQYF. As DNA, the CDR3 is TGTGCCAGCAGCTTAGGGCGGACAGGGAAAGAGACCCAGTACTTC.

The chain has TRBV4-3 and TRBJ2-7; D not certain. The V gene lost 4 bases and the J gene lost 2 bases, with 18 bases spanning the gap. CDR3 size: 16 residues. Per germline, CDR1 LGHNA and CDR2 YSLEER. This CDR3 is CASSPIGIDSTYEQYF. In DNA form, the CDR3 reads TGCGCCAGCAGCCCGATCGGTATCGACTCCACCTACGAGCAGTACTTC.

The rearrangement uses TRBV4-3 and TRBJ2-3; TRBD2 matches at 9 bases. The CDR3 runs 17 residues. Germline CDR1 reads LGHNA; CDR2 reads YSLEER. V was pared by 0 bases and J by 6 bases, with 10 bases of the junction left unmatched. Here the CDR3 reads CASSQDPGAGGTDTQYF. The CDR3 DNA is TGCGCCAGCAGCCAAGATCCGGGCGCGGGGGGGACCGATACGCAGTATTTT.

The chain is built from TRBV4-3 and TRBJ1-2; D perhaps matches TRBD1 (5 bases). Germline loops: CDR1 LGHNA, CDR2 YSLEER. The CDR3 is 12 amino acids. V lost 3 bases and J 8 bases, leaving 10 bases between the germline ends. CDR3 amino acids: CASSHAGGGYTF. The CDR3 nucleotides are TGCGCCAGCAGCCATGCCGGGGGGGGCTACACCTTC.